These 14 T cell receptor beta chains were all obtained from the same sample, sequenced in a study of shared clonotypes between healthy human individuals (dated by TCRdb to 2020 to 2021). CD8 naive samples were CD45RO-negative cells positively selected for CCR7, giving a CD45RA+CCR7+ population that excluded TemRA cells. The library was prepared using the immunoSEQ multiplex PCR assay. What TCRdb holds here is the immuneACCESS table cut down to in-frame rearrangements. Part of the clones is not present; checked against another copy, under half of the missing clones reflect an unresolved V gene, and the others are unexplained. For this sample the table gives roughly 850,000 clones, of which about 96% were detected only once. The top ten clones comprise about 0.21% of the sample. Sequenced: naive CD8+ T cells sorted from blood. This specimen's cell subset or site label, interpreted: CD45RA+CCR7+. The receptor source for this set is a man younger than 40 in good health.

This clone turned up a few times. The chain uses TRBV27 and TRBJ1-2; TRBD1 aligns across 11 bases. The J segment lost 8 bases and the V segment lost 5 bases, leaving 16 bases of the junction unmatched. CDR1 and CDR2 from the germline V gene are MNHEY and SMNVEV (reference sequence). The CDR3 is 17 amino acids. CDR3: CASSPRTGGVAGNGYTF. CDR3 nucleotide sequence: TGTGCCAGCAGTCCCCGGACAGGGGGCGTTGCTGGTAACGGCTACACCTTC.

This chain joins TRBV28 and TRBJ2-3; the D is unclear. The CDR3 covers 16 residues. CDR1 and CDR2 (germline): MDHEN, SYDVKM. V was clipped by 7 bases and J by 0 bases, with 17 bases between them. In DNA, the CDR3 is TGTGCCAGCACCCCATTTCCCCTCAGAAGCACAGATACGCAGTATTTT. Protein: CASTPFPLRSTDTQYF.

This chain joins TRBV7-2 and TRBJ2-7; D may be TRBD1 (5 bases). Trimming stripped 0 bases from V and 3 bases from J, with 27 bases between. Germline assignment: CDR1 SGHTA and CDR2 FQGNSA. CDR3 length: 20 residues. CDR3 coding DNA: TGTGCCAGCAGCTTAGCGCAGAAGGGGTCATTCAATTTGGGGCACTACGAGCAGTACTTC. Protein: CASSLAQKGSFNLGHYEQYF.

The CDR3 here is CASTHPGLAGGDTQYF. CDR3 DNA sequence: TGTGCCAGCACCCACCCGGGACTAGCGGGAGGGGATACGCAGTATTTT. The V and J genes are TRBV6-6 and TRBJ2-3, with 16 positions matching TRBD2. V gave up 7 bases and J gave up 6 bases; unmatched junction bases: 7. The CDR3 is 16 residues long. Germline CDR1 is MNHNY and CDR2 is SVGAGI (reference sequence).

CDR3 sequence reads: CASSVGARATHLNTGELFF. The CDR3 region has the DNA TGTGCCAGCAGCGTAGGTGCGCGGGCAACTCATCTGAACACCGGGGAGCTGTTTTTT. The rearrangement uses TRBV9 and TRBJ2-2; weak D call: TRBD2 (5 bases). This CDR3 has 19 residues. V dropped 0 bases and J dropped 1 base, with 19 bases sitting between them. Germline CDR1 reads SGDLS; CDR2 reads YYNGEE.

This clone has only one observation. This rearrangement joins TRBV6-5 to TRBJ2-7; 10 nucleotides line up with TRBD2. Per the germline V gene, CDR1 is MNHEY and CDR2 is SVGAGI. V shed 0 bases, J shed 2 bases, and the junction held 4 bases outside the gene matches. CDR3 size: 16 residues. This CDR3 reads CASSYSRTSGPYEQYF. In DNA, the CDR3 is TGTGCCAGCAGTTACTCTAGGACTAGCGGACCCTACGAGCAGTACTTC.

The J gene is TRBJ2-5, the V gene TRBV9; D might be TRBD1 or TRBD2, each matching 6 bases. V lost 0 bases, J lost 5 bases, and 14 bases lay in between. The V gene's germline CDR1 is SGDLS and CDR2 YYNGEE. The CDR3 loop spans 15 amino acids. The CDR3 nucleotides are TGTGCCAGCAGCGTAGGGGGGGCCGGGGAGGAGACCCAGTACTTC. Translation: CASSVGGAGEETQYF.

The chain combines TRBV6-5 with TRBJ2-1; 8 bases fit TRBD2. The germline V gene has CDR1 MNHEY and CDR2 SVGAGI. There are 15 residues in the CDR3. V trimming: 3 bases; J trimming: 6 bases; junction bases outside the gene matches: 7. CDR3 sequence reads: CASSYRTSLSNEQFF. CDR3 bases: TGTGCCAGCAGTTATCGGACTAGCCTAAGCAATGAGCAGTTCTTC.

As to this clone: Other DNA sequences in the sample encode the same CDR3. The gene calls are TRBV27 and TRBJ2-7; D gene uncertain. Germline-derived CDR1 and CDR2 are MNHEY and SMNVEV (reference sequence). V shed 5 bases and J shed 4 bases, with 6 bases lying between them. The CDR3 has 11 residues. This CDR3 reads CASSSDYEQYF. The CDR3 DNA sequence: TGTGCCAGCAGTAGCGATTACGAGCAGTACTTC.

V gene TRBV29-1 combines with J gene TRBJ1-1, with D hard to call. This CDR3 contains 13 residues. CDR1 and CDR2 (germline): SQVTM, ANQGSEA. V was clipped by 4 bases and J by 0 bases, with 9 bases between them. The DNA for the CDR3 is TGCAGCGTTGGAGAAGACTTGAACACTGAAGCTTTCTTT. Its protein product is CSVGEDLNTEAFF.

CDR3 protein: CASSSGREQFF. Here the CDR3 DNA reads TGTGCCAGCAGTTCGGGACGTGAGCAGTTCTTC. J is TRBJ2-1 and V is TRBV27; the D gene could be TRBD1 or TRBD2 (5 bases each). The germline CDR1 and CDR2 sequences are MNHEY and SMNVEV (reference sequence). CDR3 length equals 11 residues. V was pared by 4 bases and J by 9 bases, with 7 bases between.

V and J are TRBV7-9 and TRBJ2-5; TRBD1 matches at 9 bases. This CDR3 is built from 15 residues. Germline-derived CDR1 and CDR2 are SEHNR and FQNEAQ (reference sequence). The junction had 9 bases not matched to a gene; V was cut back by 5 bases and J by 5 bases. The CDR3 DNA follows: TGTGCCAGCAGCGACCGGGACAGGGATGTGGAGACCCAGTACTTC. Residues: CASSDRDRDVETQYF.

The CDR3 here is CASGGTSRYEQYF. Written as DNA, the CDR3 is TGTGCCAGCGGGGGGACTAGTAGGTACGAGCAGTACTTC. This chain links TRBV7-9 with TRBJ2-7, with 8 bases that match TRBD2. Per the germline V gene, CDR1 is SEHNR and CDR2 is FQNEAQ (reference sequence). The V gene end was trimmed by 8 bases and the J gene end by 4 bases; junction bases not matched to a gene: 7. This CDR3 region has 13 residues.

Note on this clone: Other DNA sequences in this specimen translate into the identical CDR3. The CDR3 DNA follows: TGTGCCAGCAGCTTAGCTAGCGAATCCTACGAGCAGTACTTC. Amino acid sequence: CASSLASESYEQYF. This sequence joins TRBV11-2 and TRBJ2-7, with D possibly matching TRBD2 (6 bases). Trimming stripped 1 base from V and 1 base from J, with 8 bases between. This CDR3 has 14 residues. Germline-derived CDR1 and CDR2 are SGHAT and FQNNGV.